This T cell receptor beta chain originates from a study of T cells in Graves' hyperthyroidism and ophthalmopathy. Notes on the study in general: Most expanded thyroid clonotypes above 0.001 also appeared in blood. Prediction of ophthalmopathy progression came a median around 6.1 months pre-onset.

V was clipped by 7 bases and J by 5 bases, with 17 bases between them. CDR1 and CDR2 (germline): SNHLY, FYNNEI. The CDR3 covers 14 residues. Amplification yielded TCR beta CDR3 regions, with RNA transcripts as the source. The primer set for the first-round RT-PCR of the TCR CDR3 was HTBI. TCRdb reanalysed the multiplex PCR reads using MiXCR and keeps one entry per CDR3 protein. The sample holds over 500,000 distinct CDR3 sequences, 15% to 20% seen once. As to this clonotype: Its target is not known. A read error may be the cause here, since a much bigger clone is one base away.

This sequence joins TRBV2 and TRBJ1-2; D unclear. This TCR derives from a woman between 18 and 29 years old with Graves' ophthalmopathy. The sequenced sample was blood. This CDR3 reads CASKLDGVGYGYTF. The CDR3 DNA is TGTGCCAGCAAGCTCGATGGGGTTGGGTATGGCTACACCTTC.